These 29 T cell receptor beta chains came from one sample sequenced in a study of regulatory T cells in long-lasting Graves disease. The time point here: newly diagnosed GD, antithyroid drugs for less than 3 months. Extracted RNA from PBMCs served as the source of the TCR library. Arm-PCR with iRepertoire HTBI primers amplified the CDR3 regions for these TCR beta libraries. TCRdb fed the multiplex PCR reads into MiXCR, producing one record per CDR3 protein. Seen here are hundreds of thousands of distinct CDR3 sequences, approximately 15% observed once, and the top ten hold about 18%. The same specimen was also included in a second study, on T cells in Graves' hyperthyroidism and ophthalmopathy.

Sequencing was performed on peripheral blood mononuclear cells (PBMCs), taken at new diagnosis, from a patient treated with antithyroid drugs. Every receptor here comes from a woman younger than 45 with Graves disease.

In the case of this clonotype: The germline gene is not matched at one end of the junction; a read error may be the cause. The chain combines TRBV28 with TRBJ2-7; tentatively, D is TRBD1 or TRBD2 (6 bases each). CDR1 is MDHEN and CDR2 is SYDVKM in the germline V gene. The CDR3 runs to 15 residues. DNA of the CDR3: TGTGCCGGCAGCGCCGGGGGCGGCAGGCCCCACGGGCAGTACTTC. Encoded protein: CAGSAGGGRPHGQYF.

The chain links TRBV6-9 to TRBJ2-1, with 12 positions matching TRBD2. The CDR3 has 18 residues. The germline CDR1 and CDR2 sequences are MNHGY and SVAAGI. After removal of 2 bases from V and 1 base from J, the junction contained 6 bases not matched to a gene. CDR3 bases: TGTGCCAGCAGTTATCTCCTAGCGGGAGGGGTATCCTACAATGAGCAGTTCTTC. Translating gives CASSYLLAGGVSYNEQFF.

This clonotype was found many times. This rearrangement joins TRBV5-1 to TRBJ1-6; 9 bases agree with TRBD1. The CDR3 runs to 14 residues. The germline CDR1 and CDR2 sequences are SGHRS and YFSETQ. Unmatched junction bases numbered 3, after V lost 4 bases and J lost 7 bases. The CDR3 DNA sequence: TGCGCCAGCAGCCGACAGGGGGAAAATTCACCCCTCCACTTT. Encoded protein: CASSRQGENSPLHF.

The sample holds a few counts of this clonotype. V gene TRBV18 combines with J gene TRBJ1-1; D might be TRBD1 (5 bases). The V and J ends lost 4 bases and 11 bases respectively, with 11 bases between them. Germline V gene data show CDR1 as KGHSH and CDR2 as LQKENI. This CDR3 spans 11 amino acids. The CDR3 nucleotides read TGTGCCAGCTCACAGGGGATCGGGGCTTTCTTT. Translation: CASSQGIGAFF.

This clonotype was observed many times. This chain joins TRBV7-2 and TRBJ2-3; 12 bases align to TRBD2. The CDR3 is made up of 17 amino acids. Germline lookup yields CDR1 SGHTA and CDR2 FQGNSA. V shed 5 bases and J 0 bases; nucleotides not matched to a gene: 6. CDR3 amino acids: CASSPPGLAGSTDTQYF. The CDR3, as DNA: TGTGCCAGCAGCCCACCTGGACTAGCGGGGAGCACAGATACGCAGTATTTT.

This clonotype was seen only a few times. The chain has TRBV5-1 and TRBJ1-1; no definite D call. The germline V gene encodes CDR1 SGHRS and CDR2 YFSETQ. V was cut by 0 bases and J by 7 bases, with 13 bases left in between. The length of the CDR3 is 14 residues. The CDR3 loop is CASSLESGSREAFF. CDR3 bases: TGCGCCAGCAGCTTGGAATCGGGGTCCCGTGAAGCTTTCTTT.

This clonotype showed up many times. The rearrangement joins TRBV11-2 to TRBJ2-1, with D unresolved. Germline V gene lookup returns CDR1 SGHAT and CDR2 FQNNGV. Trimming removed 4 bases at V and 0 bases at J, with 13 bases between. The CDR3 extends over 16 amino acids. The DNA of the CDR3 is TGTGCCAGCAGCTCTGGGTCAAGCCTCTCCTACAATGAGCAGTTCTTC. Its translation is CASSSGSSLSYNEQFF.

This clonotype has ten or more counts. The chain is built from TRBV29-1 and TRBJ2-7; D may be TRBD2 (6 bases). CDR1 and CDR2 from the germline V gene are SQVTM and ANQGSEA. This CDR3 contains 10 residues. Between the trimmed V and J ends, which lost 7 bases and 3 bases, there was a span of 7 bases. The DNA for the CDR3 is TGCAGCGGGGGGGACTACGAGCAGTACTTC. Protein product: CSGGDYEQYF.

This clonotype was counted at least ten times. The gene calls are TRBV7-2 and TRBJ2-7; D is uncertain. The CDR3 extends over 13 amino acids. V lost 3 bases to trimming and J lost 0 bases, with 6 bases between them. Germline loops: CDR1 SGHTA, CDR2 FQGNSA. The CDR3 loop reads CASSFTNSYEQYF. The CDR3 DNA sequence: TGTGCCAGCAGCTTTACTAACTCCTACGAGCAGTACTTC.

The chain recombines TRBV6-5 with TRBJ1-5, with D uncertain. Germline V lookup: CDR1 MNHEY, CDR2 SVGAGI. The CDR3 spans 15 residues. V shed 5 bases and J shed 3 bases, with 14 bases lying between them. Written as DNA, the CDR3 is TGTGCCAGCAGTCAACCCGGGTCCAACAATCAGCCCCAGCATTTT. This codes for CASSQPGSNNQPQHF.

At least ten counts were recorded for this clonotype. The CDR3 DNA reads as TGTGCCAGCAGTTCCAGTTACGGGGGGGGGGGTGAGACCCAGTACTTC. Translation gives CASSSSYGGGGETQYF. The gene calls are TRBV28 and TRBJ2-5, with 8 bases identical to TRBD2. In germline, CDR1 is MDHEN, CDR2 SYDVKM. J was trimmed by 5 bases and V by 4 bases; bases with no gene match: 12. The CDR3 is 16 residues long.

This clonotype appeared a few times. This chain links TRBV20-1 with TRBJ2-1; D not certain. Germline CDR1 is DFQATT and CDR2 is SNEGSKA (reference sequence). This CDR3 comprises 18 residues. The germline V and J ends were trimmed by 6 bases and 0 bases, with 24 bases remaining between them. CDR3 sequence (DNA): TGCAGTGCGGCAAACCCCCTACCCGGCCCGAGCTCCTACAATGAGCAGTTCTTC. Translated, it gives CSAANPLPGPSSYNEQFF.

Many counts were recorded for this clonotype. The chain has TRBV12-3 or TRBV12-4 and TRBJ2-1; tentative D call: TRBD2 (5 bases). The V gene lost 6 bases and the J gene lost 0 bases, with 9 bases spanning the gap. CDR3 length: 14 amino acids. The CDR3 region has the DNA TGTGCCAGCAGACGCAGCGGCTCCTACAATGAGCAGTTCTTC. Its translation: CASRRSGSYNEQFF.

This clonotype was seen only a few times. The chain is built from TRBV20-1 and TRBJ2-1; 9 bases map to TRBD1. V was pared by 8 bases and J by 7 bases, with 6 bases of the junction left unmatched. The CDR3 loop spans 12 amino acids. Germline V gene sequence: CDR1 DFQATT, CDR2 SNEGSKA (reference sequence). The CDR3 spells CSTGTGWNEQFF. CDR3 coding DNA: TGCAGTACCGGGACAGGGTGGAATGAGCAGTTCTTC.

The chain joins TRBV20-1 to TRBJ1-4; D unresolved. The CDR3 extends over 15 amino acids. The V and J ends lost 2 bases and 3 bases respectively, with 13 bases between them. Germline lookup yields CDR1 DFQATT and CDR2 SNEGSKA (reference sequence). The CDR3 loop reads CSARRGRVSNEKLFF. CDR3 nucleotide sequence: TGCAGTGCTAGACGAGGAAGGGTGTCTAATGAAAAACTGTTTTTT.

This clonotype has just a few counts. The chain employs TRBV6-1 and TRBJ1-2; D remains unclear. The CDR3 runs to 14 residues. The V end lost 0 bases, the J end lost 4 bases, and 9 bases lay between the germline ends. Per the germline V gene, CDR1 is MNHNS and CDR2 is SASEGT. The CDR3: CASSEAGSIYGYTF. CDR3 DNA sequence: TGTGCCAGCAGTGAAGCCGGCAGCATCTATGGCTACACCTTC.

This clonotype was detected a few times. CDR3 sequence (DNA): TGTGCCAGCAGCCAAGCCACGGCCGGGTCCTACGAGCAGTACTTC. Its protein is CASSQATAGSYEQYF. The chain combines TRBV28 with TRBJ2-7; D is ambiguous. The CDR3 consists of 15 residues. Deletions cut 6 bases from V and 1 base from J, with 16 bases between. Germline-derived CDR1 and CDR2 are MDHEN and SYDVKM. Filled out from reference TRBV28 and TRBJ2-7, the complete variable domain reads DVKVTQSSRYLVKRTGEKVFLECVQDMDHENMFWYRQDPGLGLRLIYFSYDVKMKEKGDIPEGYSVSREKKERFSLILESASTNQTSMYLCASSQATAGSYEQYFGPGTRLTVT.

V gene TRBV28 combines with J gene TRBJ1-6; 9 bases are shared with TRBD1. The germline V gene has CDR1 MDHEN and CDR2 SYDVKM. CDR3 length equals 17 residues. V lost 6 bases and J lost 6; bases outside the gene matches: 12. The CDR3 loop reads CASRGGNNRGPNSPLHF. In DNA, the CDR3 is TGTGCCAGCAGAGGTGGGAACAACAGGGGGCCTAATTCACCCCTCCACTTT.

There are many counts of this clonotype. V and J are TRBV20-1 and TRBJ2-3; D might be TRBD1 or TRBD2, each matching 5 bases. The germline V and J ends were trimmed by 3 bases and 0 bases, with 16 bases remaining between them. Germline CDR1 reads DFQATT; CDR2 reads SNEGSKA (reference sequence). The CDR3 is 16 residues long. Written as DNA, the CDR3 is TGCAGTGCTAGGGATCCGGGACCCCTTAGCACAGATACGCAGTATTTT. Translated: CSARDPGPLSTDTQYF.

This clonotype was counted many times. The chain has TRBV30 and TRBJ1-4, with D possibly matching TRBD1 (5 bases). Germline loops: CDR1 GTSNPN, CDR2 SVGIG (reference sequence). The V end was cut by 5 bases, the J end by 8 bases, with 9 bases between. The CDR3 runs 11 residues. CDR3 loop: CAWDSREKLFF. CDR3 bases: TGTGCCTGGGACAGTCGGGAAAAACTGTTTTTT.

The sample holds many counts of this clonotype. This chain links TRBV7-9 with TRBJ1-4, with unresolved D. CDR1 SEHNR and CDR2 FQNEAQ come from the germline V gene (reference sequence). Trimming took off 5 bases at V and 3 bases at J, with 13 bases between the two ends. The CDR3 totals 15 residues. The CDR3 nucleotides are TGTGCCAGCAGCGGAGGGAGATGGGCTAATGAAAAACTGTTTTTT. This translates into CASSGGRWANEKLFF.

This clonotype was seen a few times. The chain is built from TRBV19 and TRBJ2-7, with TRBD2 matching over 10 bases. The CDR3 has 18 residues. Trimming removed 5 bases from V and 0 bases from J; junction bases left unmatched: 13. The germline V gene has CDR1 LNHDA and CDR2 SQIVND (reference sequence). The chain's CDR3 is CASSPRGTSVPSSYEQYF. The CDR3 DNA sequence: TGTGCCAGTAGTCCCCGTGGGACTAGCGTTCCGAGCTCCTACGAGCAGTACTTC.

This clonotype was seen ten or more times. V and J are TRBV2 and TRBJ2-2; no reliable D call. Germline assignment: CDR1 SNHLY and CDR2 FYNNEI. V gave up 3 bases and J gave up 7 bases, with 15 bases separating them. CDR3 length equals 15 residues. This CDR3 is CASSEVVTAHGELFF. CDR3 DNA: TGTGCCAGCAGTGAGGTTGTGACGGCTCACGGGGAGCTGTTTTTT.

This clonotype came up many times. V and J are TRBV29-1 and TRBJ2-3; D remains ambiguous. Trimming left V 1 base short and J 3 bases short, with 8 bases between. Germline assignment: CDR1 SQVTM and CDR2 ANQGSEA. The CDR3 spans 13 residues. CDR3 loop: CSVEGAPTDTQYF. The CDR3 nucleotides are TGCAGCGTTGAAGGTGCGCCTACAGATACGCAGTATTTT.

This clonotype appeared many times. This rearrangement joins TRBV7-3 to TRBJ2-2; 7 bases agree with TRBD2. The ends lost 4 bases at V and 4 bases at J; junction bases unmatched: 9. The CDR3 loop spans 16 amino acids. CDR1 is SGHTA and CDR2 is FQGTGA in the germline V gene. DNA for the CDR3: TGTGCCAGCAGCTCCGGGGCGGGAGCAGGCACCGGGGAGCTGTTTTTT. Its protein is CASSSGAGAGTGELFF.

This clonotype was recorded at least ten times. For the CDR3, the DNA is TGCAGTGCTTTCCAGATCCTACGCGGGAGCTACGAGCAGTACTTC. It specifies CSAFQILRGSYEQYF. The chain recombines TRBV20-1 with TRBJ2-7; TRBD2 matches at 7 bases. J lost 3 bases, V lost 5 bases, and 13 bases had no gene match. From germline, CDR1 is DFQATT and CDR2 SNEGSKA (reference sequence). The CDR3 has 15 residues.

This clonotype was seen repeatedly, ten times or more. The chain employs TRBV25-1 and TRBJ2-3; 12 bases fit TRBD2. This CDR3 spans 17 amino acids. Germline V gives CDR1 MGHDK, CDR2 SYGVNS. Trimming cost V 1 base and J 3 bases; bases outside gene matches: 5. CDR3 protein: CASSEWASGRDTDTQYF. CDR3 bases: TGTGCCAGCAGTGAATGGGCTAGCGGGAGGGATACAGATACGCAGTATTTT.

This clonotype has more than one count but fewer than ten. The chain is built from TRBV4-2 and TRBJ1-5; a weak D match, TRBD1 (5 bases). Germline V gene lookup returns CDR1 LGHNA and CDR2 YNFKEQ. V was pared by 1 base and J by 8 bases, with 6 bases between. There are 12 residues in the CDR3. CDR3 residues: CASSQGGEPQHF. In DNA, the CDR3 is TGTGCCAGCAGCCAAGGGGGGGAGCCCCAGCATTTT.

This clonotype was seen more than once but under ten times. A single base separates this from a much larger clone, so it may be a read error. The CDR3 nucleotides are TGTGCCAGCAGCGATCGGGCAGACAATGAGCAGTTCTTC. It yields the protein CASSDRADNEQFF. V is TRBV13 and J is TRBJ2-1; D not resolved. CDR1 PRHDT and CDR2 FYEKMQ come from the germline V gene (reference sequence). The V end was cut by 5 bases, the J end by 5 bases, with 10 bases between. The CDR3 covers 13 residues.